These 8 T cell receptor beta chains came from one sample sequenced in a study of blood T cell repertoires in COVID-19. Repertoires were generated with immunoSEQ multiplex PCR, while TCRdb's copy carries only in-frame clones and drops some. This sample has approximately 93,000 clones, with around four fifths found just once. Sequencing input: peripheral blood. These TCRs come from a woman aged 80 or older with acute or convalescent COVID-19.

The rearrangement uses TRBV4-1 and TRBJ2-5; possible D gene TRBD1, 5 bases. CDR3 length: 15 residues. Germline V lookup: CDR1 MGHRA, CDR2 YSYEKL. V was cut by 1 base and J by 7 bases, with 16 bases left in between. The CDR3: CASSQGRAPTGTQYF. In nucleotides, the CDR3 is TGCGCCAGCAGCCAAGGGCGAGCTCCCACAGGGACCCAGTACTTC.

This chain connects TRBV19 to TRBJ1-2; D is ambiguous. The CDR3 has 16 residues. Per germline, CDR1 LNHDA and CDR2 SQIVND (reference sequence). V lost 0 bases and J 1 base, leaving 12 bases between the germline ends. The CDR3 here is CASSIDLRGSNYGYTF. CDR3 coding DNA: TGTGCCAGTAGTATAGATCTTAGAGGAAGTAACTATGGCTACACCTTC.

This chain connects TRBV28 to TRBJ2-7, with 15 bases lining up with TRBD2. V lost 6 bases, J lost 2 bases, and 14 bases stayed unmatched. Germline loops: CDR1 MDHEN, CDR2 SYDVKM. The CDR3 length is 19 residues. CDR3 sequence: CASSHAPGLAGGTPYEQYF. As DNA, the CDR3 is TGTGCCAGCAGCCACGCCCCGGGACTAGCGGGAGGAACCCCCTACGAGCAGTACTTC. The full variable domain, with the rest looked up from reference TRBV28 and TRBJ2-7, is DVKVTQSSRYLVKRTGEKVFLECVQDMDHENMFWYRQDPGLGLRLIYFSYDVKMKEKGDIPEGYSVSREKKERFSLILESASTNQTSMYLCASSHAPGLAGGTPYEQYFGPGTRLTVT.

CDR3 loop: CASSQGWDRGGNEQFF. The DNA of the CDR3 is TGCGCCAGCAGCCAAGGATGGGACAGGGGAGGGAATGAGCAGTTCTTC. This sequence joins TRBV4-3 and TRBJ2-1; 10 bases are a match to TRBD1. Germline V CDR1 and CDR2: LGHNA, YSLEER. After removal of 1 base from V and 7 bases from J, the junction contained 7 bases not matched to a gene. CDR3 size: 16 residues.

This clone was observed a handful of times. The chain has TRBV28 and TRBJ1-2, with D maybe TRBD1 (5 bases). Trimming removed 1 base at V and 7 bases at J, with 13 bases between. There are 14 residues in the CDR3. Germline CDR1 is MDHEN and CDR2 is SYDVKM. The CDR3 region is CASSLSGWHGGYTF. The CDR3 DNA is TGTGCCAGCAGTTTATCAGGGTGGCATGGTGGCTACACCTTC.

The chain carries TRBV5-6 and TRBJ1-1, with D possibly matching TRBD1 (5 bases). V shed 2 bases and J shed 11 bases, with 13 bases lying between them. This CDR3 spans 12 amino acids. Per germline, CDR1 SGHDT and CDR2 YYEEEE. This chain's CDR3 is CASSFRETDAFF. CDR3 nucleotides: TGTGCCAGCAGCTTTCGGGAGACAGACGCTTTCTTT.

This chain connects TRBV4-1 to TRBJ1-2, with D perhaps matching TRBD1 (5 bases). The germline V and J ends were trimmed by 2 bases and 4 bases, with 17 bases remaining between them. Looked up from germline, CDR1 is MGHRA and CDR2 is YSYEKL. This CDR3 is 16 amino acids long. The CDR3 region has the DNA TGCGCCAGCAGCCAACCCGGGGGACCCCCTTCCTATGGCTACACCTTC. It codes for CASSQPGGPPSYGYTF.

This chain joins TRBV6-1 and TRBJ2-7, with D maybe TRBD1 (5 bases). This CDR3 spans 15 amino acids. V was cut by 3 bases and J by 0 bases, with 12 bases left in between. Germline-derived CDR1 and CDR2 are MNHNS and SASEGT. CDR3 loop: CASSDDHRSSYEQYF. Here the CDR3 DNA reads TGTGCCAGCAGTGACGATCACAGGAGCTCCTACGAGCAGTACTTC.